This T cell receptor (beta chain) originates from a study of long-term antiretroviral therapy in people with HIV. The content of samples before DNA extraction was about 0.9-11 million cryopreserved PBMC. Survey-level resolution applied to immunoSEQ assay v3.0. Data came from immunoSEQ multiplex PCR; TCRdb stores just in-frame clones and leaves some out. Seen here are over 15,000 clones, approximately 95% observed once, and the top ten hold roughly 1.5%. Trimming removed 1 base from V and 5 bases from J; junction bases left unmatched: 14. The CDR3 runs 18 residues. Germline CDR1 reads SGHTA; CDR2 reads FQGNSA.

The source is a man aged 30-40 years with HIV. Sequences were derived from unsorted PBMCs, sampled approximately 11 years after starting antiretroviral therapy. The chain links TRBV7-2 to TRBJ2-5, with TRBD2 matching over 9 bases. As DNA, the CDR3 is TGTGCCAGCAGCTTAGAACGGTCCAGCGGGGGGTCCCTCGAGACCCAGTACTTC. It encodes CASSLERSSGGSLETQYF.